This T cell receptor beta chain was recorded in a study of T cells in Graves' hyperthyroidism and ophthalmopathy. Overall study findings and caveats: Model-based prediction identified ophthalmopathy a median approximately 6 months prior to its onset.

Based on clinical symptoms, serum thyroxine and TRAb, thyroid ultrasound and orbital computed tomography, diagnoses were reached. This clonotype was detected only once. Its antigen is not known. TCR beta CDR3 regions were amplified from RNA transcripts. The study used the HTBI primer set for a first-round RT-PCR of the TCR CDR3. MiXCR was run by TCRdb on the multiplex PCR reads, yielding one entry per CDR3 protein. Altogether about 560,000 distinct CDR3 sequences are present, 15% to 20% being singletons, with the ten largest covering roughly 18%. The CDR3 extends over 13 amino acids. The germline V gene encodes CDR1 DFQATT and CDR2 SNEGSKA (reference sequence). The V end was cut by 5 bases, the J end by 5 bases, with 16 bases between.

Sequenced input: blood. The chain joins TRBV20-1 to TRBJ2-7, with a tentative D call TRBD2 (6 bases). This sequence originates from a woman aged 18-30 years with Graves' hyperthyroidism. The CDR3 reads CSALAWRVDEQYF. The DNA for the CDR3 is TGCAGTGCTCTCGCTTGGAGGGTCGACGAGCAGTACTTC.